This T cell receptor (beta chain) was recovered during a study of shared clonotypes between healthy human individuals. Regarding the study as a whole: Clonotype sharing among donors was expected to depend on sequencing depth. In contrast to clonotypes shared by all four donors, non-shared clonotypes had lower generation probabilities. A few donors had 5% to 6% of their naive CD4 clonotypes in common.

From germline, CDR1 is MNHEY and CDR2 SMNVEV (reference sequence). V dropped 2 bases and J dropped 0 bases, with 11 bases sitting between them. The CDR3 extends over 16 amino acids. Investigators spread the genomic DNA of each subset evenly over several immunoSEQ plates. Profiled with immunoSEQ multiplex PCR; TCRdb holds only in-frame clones, not every one. The table has some 1.4 million clones, about 96% seen once. As to this clone: The antigen remains unidentified.

The receptor was derived from a man aged 25 to 45 in good health. The chain carries TRBV27 and TRBJ2-1; a possible D gene is TRBD2 (5 bases). Input material: naive CD4+ T cells sorted from blood. Subset noted: CD45RA+ positively selected. This CDR3 reads CASSLTGYGSYNEQFF. CDR3 DNA: TGTGCCAGCAGTTTAACGGGGTACGGCTCCTACAATGAGCAGTTCTTC.